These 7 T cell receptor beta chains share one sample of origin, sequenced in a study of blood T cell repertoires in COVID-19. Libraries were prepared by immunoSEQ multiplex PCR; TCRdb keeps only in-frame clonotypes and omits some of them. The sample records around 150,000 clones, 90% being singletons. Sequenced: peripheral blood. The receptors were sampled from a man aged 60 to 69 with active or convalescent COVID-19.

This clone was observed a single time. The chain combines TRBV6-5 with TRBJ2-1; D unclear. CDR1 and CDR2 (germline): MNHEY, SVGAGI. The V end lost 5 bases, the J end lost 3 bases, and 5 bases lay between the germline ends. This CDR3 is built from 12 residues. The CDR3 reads CASSPLYNEQFF. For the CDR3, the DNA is TGTGCCAGCAGTCCCCTCTACAATGAGCAGTTCTTC.

In DNA, the CDR3 is TGCGCCAGCAGCTTCCAGGATTCCTACAATGAGCAGTTCTTC. As protein: CASSFQDSYNEQFF. The chain links TRBV5-1 to TRBJ2-1, with D hard to call. This CDR3 spans 14 amino acids. CDR1 SGHRS and CDR2 YFSETQ come from the germline V gene. With 2 bases removed from V and 1 base from J, the gap between germline ends came to 7 bases.

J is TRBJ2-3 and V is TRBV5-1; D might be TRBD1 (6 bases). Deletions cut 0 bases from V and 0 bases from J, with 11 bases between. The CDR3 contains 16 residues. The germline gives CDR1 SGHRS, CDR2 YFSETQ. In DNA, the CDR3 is TGCGCCAGCAGCTTGGGAGGGGGATTTAGCACAGATACGCAGTATTTT. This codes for CASSLGGGFSTDTQYF.

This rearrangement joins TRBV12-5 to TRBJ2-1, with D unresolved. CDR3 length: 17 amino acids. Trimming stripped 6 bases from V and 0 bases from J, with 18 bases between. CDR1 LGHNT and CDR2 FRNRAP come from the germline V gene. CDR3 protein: CASGQNRQGSSYNEQFF. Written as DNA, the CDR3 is TGTGCTAGTGGCCAAAACCGACAAGGTAGCTCCTACAATGAGCAGTTCTTC.

CDR3 loop: CASSGDGQGQHGYTF. The DNA for the CDR3 is TGTGCCAGCAGCGGGGATGGACAGGGCCAGCATGGCTACACCTTC. The rearrangement links TRBV5-4 to TRBJ1-2, with TRBD1 matching over 8 bases. CDR3 length equals 15 residues. V shed 4 bases, J shed 6 bases, and the junction held 11 bases outside the gene matches. From germline, CDR1 is SGHNT and CDR2 YYREEE (reference sequence).

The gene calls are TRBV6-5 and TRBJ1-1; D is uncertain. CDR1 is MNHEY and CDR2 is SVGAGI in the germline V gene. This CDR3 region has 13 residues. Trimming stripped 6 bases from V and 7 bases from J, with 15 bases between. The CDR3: CASRTTEDSEAFF. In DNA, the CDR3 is TGTGCCAGCAGGACGACGGAGGATAGTGAAGCTTTCTTT.

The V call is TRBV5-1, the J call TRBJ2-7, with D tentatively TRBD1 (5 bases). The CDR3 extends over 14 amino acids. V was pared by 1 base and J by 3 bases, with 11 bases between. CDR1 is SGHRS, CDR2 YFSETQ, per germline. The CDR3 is CASSLLPDSYEQYF. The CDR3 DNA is TGCGCCAGCAGCTTGCTCCCAGACAGCTACGAGCAGTACTTC.